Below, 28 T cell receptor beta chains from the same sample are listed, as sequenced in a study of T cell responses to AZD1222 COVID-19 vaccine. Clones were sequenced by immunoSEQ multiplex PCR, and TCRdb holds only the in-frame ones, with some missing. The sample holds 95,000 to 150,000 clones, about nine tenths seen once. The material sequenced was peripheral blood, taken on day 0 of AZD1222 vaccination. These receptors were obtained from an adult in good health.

The CDR3 coding sequence is TGTGCCAGCAGCTATCAGGAGGGGGGCTACGAGCAGTACTTC. Translating gives CASSYQEGGYEQYF. The rearrangement links TRBV7-2 to TRBJ2-7; D tentatively reads TRBD1 or TRBD2 (6 bases each). Trimming shortened V by 4 bases and J by 3 bases, and 13 bases separated the two germline ends. This CDR3 contains 14 residues. CDR1 and CDR2 from the germline V gene are SGHTA and FQGNSA.

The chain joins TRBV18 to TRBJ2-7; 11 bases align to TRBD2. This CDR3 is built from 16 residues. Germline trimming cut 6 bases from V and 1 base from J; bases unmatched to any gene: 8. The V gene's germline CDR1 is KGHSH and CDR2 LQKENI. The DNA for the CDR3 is TGTGCCAGCTCTTTCGTCGGGACTAGCGGATCCTACGAGCAGTACTTC. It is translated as CASSFVGTSGSYEQYF. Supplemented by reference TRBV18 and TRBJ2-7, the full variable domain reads NAGVMQNPRHLVRRRGQEARLRCSPMKGHSHVYWYRQLPEEGLKFMVYLQKENIIDESGMPKERFSAEFPKEGPSILRIQQVVRGDSAAYFCASSFVGTSGSYEQYFGPGTRLTVT.

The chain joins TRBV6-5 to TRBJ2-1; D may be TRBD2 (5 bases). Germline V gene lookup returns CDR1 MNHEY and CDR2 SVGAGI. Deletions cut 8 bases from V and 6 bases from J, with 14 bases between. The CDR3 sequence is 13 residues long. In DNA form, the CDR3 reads TGTGCCAGCCCTCCCCTGGGGAGCAATGAGCAGTTCTTC. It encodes CASPPLGSNEQFF.

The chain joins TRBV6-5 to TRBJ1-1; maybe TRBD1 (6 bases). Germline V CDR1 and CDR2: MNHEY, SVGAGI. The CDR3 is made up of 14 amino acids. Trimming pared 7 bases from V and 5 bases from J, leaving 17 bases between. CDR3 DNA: TGTGCCAGCACCACGGATGGGGGGCTGACTGAAGCTTTCTTT. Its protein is CASTTDGGLTEAFF.

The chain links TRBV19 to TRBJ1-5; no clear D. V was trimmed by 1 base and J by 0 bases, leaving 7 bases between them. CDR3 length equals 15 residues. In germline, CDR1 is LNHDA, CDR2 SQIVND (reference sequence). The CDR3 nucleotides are TGTGCCAGTAGTATAGTGACAAGTAGCAATCAGCCCCAGCATTTT. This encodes CASSIVTSSNQPQHF. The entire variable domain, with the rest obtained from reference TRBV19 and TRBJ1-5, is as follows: DGGITQSPKYLFRKEGQNVTLSCEQNLNHDAMYWYRQDPGQGLRLIYYSQIVNDFQKGDIAEGYSVSREKKESFPLTVTSAQKNPTAFYLCASSIVTSSNQPQHFGDGTRLSIL.

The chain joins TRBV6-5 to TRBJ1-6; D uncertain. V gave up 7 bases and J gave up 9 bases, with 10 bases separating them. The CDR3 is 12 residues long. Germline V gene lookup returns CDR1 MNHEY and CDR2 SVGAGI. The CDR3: CASMTLSSPLHF. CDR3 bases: TGTGCCAGCATGACCCTCAGTTCACCCCTCCACTTT.

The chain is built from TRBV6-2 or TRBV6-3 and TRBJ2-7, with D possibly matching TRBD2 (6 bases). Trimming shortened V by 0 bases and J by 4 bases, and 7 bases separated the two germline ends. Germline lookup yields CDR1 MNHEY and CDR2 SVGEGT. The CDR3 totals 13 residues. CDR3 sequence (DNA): TGTGCCAGCAGTTACTCGGGACTTTACGAGCAGTACTTC. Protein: CASSYSGLYEQYF.

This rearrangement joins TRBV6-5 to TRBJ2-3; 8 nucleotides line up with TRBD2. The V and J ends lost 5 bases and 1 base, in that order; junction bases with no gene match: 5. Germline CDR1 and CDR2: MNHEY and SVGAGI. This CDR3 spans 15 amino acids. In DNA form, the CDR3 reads TGTGCCAGCAGTCCCGGGGGGGGCCGCACAGATACGCAGTATTTT. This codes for CASSPGGGRTDTQYF.

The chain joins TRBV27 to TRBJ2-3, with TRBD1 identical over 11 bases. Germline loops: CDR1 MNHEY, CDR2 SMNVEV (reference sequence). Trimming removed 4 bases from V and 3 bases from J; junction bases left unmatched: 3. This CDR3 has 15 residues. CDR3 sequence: CASSYRDRGTDTQYF. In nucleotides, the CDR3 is TGTGCCAGCAGTTACCGGGACAGGGGGACAGATACGCAGTATTTT.

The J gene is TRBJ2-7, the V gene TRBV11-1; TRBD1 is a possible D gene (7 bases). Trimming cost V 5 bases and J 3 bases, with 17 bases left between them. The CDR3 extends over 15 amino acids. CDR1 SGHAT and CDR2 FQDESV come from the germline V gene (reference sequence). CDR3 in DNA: TGTGCCAGCAGCGGGGGGAAGGGGGCTTACTACGAGCAGTACTTC. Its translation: CASSGGKGAYYEQYF. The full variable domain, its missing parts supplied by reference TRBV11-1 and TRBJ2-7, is EAEVAQSPRYKITEKSQAVAFWCDPISGHATLYWYRQILGQGPELLVQFQDESVVDDSQLPKDRFSAERLKGVDSTLKIQPAELGDSAMYLCASSGGKGAYYEQYFGPGTRLTVT.

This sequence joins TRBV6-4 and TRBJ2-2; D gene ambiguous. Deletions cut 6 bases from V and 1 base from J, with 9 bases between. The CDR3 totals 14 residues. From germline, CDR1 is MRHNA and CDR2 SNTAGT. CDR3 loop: CASRPGRNTGELFF. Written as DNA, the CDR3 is TGTGCCAGCAGGCCCGGTCGGAACACCGGGGAGCTGTTTTTT.

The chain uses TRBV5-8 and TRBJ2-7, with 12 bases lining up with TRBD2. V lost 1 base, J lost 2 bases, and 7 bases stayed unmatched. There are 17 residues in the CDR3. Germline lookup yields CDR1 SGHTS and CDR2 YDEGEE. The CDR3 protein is CASSLNLAGGGAYEQYF. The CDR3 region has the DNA TGTGCCAGCAGCTTGAACCTAGCGGGAGGGGGGGCCTACGAGCAGTACTTC.

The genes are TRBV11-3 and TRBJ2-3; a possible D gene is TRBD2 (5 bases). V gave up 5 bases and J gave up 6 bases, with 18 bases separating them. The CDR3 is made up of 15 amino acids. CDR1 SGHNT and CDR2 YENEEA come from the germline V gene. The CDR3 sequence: CASSTSDRTGDTQYF. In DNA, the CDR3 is TGTGCCAGCAGCACCAGCGACCGCACGGGGGATACGCAGTATTTT. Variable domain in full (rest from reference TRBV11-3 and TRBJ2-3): EAGVVQSPRYKIIEKKQPVAFWCNPISGHNTLYWYLQNLGQGPELLIRYENEEAVDDSQLPKDRFSAERLKGVDSTLKIQPAELGDSAVYLCASSTSDRTGDTQYFGPGTRLTVL.

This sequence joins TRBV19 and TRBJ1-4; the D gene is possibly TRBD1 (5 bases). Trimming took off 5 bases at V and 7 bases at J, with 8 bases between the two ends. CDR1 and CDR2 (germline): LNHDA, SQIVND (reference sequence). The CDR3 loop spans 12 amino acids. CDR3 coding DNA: TGTGCCAGTAGTCCCGACAGTGAAAAACTGTTTTTT. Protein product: CASSPDSEKLFF.

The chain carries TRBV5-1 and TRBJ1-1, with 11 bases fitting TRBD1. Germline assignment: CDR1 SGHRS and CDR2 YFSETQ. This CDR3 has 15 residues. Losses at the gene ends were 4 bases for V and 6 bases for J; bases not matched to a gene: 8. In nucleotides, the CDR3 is TGCGCCAGCAGCCCGGACAGGGGGCGTGGGGCTGAAGCTTTCTTT. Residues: CASSPDRGRGAEAFF.

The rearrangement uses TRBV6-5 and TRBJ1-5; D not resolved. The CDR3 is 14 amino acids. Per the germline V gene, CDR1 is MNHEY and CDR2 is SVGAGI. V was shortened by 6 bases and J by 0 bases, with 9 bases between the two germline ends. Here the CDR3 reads CASRDGYSNQPQHF. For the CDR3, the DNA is TGTGCCAGCAGAGACGGTTATAGCAATCAGCCCCAGCATTTT.

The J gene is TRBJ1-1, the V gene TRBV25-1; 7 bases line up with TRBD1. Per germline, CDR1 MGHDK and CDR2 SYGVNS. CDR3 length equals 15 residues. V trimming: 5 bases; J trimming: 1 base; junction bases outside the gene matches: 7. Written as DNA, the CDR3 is TGTGCCAGCAGTCACCTGGGACAGAAGAACACTGAAGCTTTCTTT. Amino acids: CASSHLGQKNTEAFF.

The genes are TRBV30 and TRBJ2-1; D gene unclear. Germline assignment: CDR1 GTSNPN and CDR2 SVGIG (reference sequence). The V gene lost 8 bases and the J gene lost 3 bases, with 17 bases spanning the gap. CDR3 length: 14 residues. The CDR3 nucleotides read TGTGCCAGCCGGGTGCCCCCCGACTACAATGAGCAGTTCTTC. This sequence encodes CASRVPPDYNEQFF.

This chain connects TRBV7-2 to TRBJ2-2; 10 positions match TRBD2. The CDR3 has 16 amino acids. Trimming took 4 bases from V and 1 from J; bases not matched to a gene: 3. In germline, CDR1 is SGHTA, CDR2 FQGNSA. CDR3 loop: CASSWRTSGNTGELFF. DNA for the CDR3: TGTGCCAGCAGCTGGCGGACTAGCGGGAACACCGGGGAGCTGTTTTTT.

The DNA for the CDR3 is TGTGCCAGCAAAGTGAACACTGAAGCTTTCTTT. Translating gives CASKVNTEAFF. The V gene is TRBV27, the J gene TRBJ1-1; D gene ambiguous. There are 11 residues in the CDR3. Germline V gene lookup returns CDR1 MNHEY and CDR2 SMNVEV (reference sequence). Trimming pared 7 bases from V and 0 bases from J, leaving 3 bases between.

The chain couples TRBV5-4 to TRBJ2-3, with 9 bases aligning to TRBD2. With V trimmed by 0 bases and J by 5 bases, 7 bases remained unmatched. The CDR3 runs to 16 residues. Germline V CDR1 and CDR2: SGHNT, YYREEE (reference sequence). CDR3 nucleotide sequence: TGTGCCAGCAGCTTGGGGAGCGGGGGGACGCTAGATACGCAGTATTTT. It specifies CASSLGSGGTLDTQYF.

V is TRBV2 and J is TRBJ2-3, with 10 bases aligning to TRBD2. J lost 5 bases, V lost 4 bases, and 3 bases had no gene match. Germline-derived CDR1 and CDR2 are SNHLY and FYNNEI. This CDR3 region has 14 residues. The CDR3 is CASSALAGEDTQYF. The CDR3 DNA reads TGTGCCAGCAGTGCCCTAGCGGGGGAAGATACGCAGTATTTT.

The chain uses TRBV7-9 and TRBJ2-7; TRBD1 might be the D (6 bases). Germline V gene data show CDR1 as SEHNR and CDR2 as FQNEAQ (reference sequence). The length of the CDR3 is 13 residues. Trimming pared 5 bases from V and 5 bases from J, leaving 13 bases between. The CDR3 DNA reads TGTGCCAGCAGCCCAACAGGGCGCGACGAGCAGTACTTC. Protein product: CASSPTGRDEQYF.

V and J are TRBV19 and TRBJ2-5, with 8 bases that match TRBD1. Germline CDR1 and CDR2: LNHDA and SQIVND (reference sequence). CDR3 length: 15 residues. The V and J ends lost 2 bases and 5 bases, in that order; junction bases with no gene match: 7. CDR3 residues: CASSISTGVGETQYF. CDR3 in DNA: TGTGCCAGTAGTATATCGACAGGGGTGGGGGAGACCCAGTACTTC.

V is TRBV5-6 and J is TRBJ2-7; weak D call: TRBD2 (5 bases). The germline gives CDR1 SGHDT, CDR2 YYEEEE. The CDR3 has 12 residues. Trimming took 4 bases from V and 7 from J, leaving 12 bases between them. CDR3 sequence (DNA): TGTGCCAGCAGCCCGTCCGGGGTAGAGCAGTACTTC. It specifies CASSPSGVEQYF.

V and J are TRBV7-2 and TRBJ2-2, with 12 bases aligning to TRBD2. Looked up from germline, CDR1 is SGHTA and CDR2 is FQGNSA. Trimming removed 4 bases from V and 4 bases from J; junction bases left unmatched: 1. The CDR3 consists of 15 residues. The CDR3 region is CASSSLAGGTGELFF. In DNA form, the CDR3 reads TGTGCCAGCAGCTCACTAGCGGGGGGCACCGGGGAGCTGTTTTTT.

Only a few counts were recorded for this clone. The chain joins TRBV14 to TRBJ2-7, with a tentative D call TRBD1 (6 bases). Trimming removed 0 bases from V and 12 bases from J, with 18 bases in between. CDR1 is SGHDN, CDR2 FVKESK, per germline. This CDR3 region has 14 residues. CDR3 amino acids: CASSQDWTASVLYF. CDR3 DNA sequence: TGTGCCAGCAGCCAAGATTGGACAGCTTCCGTTTTGTACTTC.

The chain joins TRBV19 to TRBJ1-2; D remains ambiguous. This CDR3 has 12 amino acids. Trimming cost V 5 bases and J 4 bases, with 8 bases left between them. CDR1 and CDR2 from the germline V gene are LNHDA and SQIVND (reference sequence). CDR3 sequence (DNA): TGTGCCAGTAGTCCCGACCGCTATGGCTACACCTTC. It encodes CASSPDRYGYTF. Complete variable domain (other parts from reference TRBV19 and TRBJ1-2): DGGITQSPKYLFRKEGQNVTLSCEQNLNHDAMYWYRQDPGQGLRLIYYSQIVNDFQKGDIAEGYSVSREKKESFPLTVTSAQKNPTAFYLCASSPDRYGYTFGSGTRLTVV.